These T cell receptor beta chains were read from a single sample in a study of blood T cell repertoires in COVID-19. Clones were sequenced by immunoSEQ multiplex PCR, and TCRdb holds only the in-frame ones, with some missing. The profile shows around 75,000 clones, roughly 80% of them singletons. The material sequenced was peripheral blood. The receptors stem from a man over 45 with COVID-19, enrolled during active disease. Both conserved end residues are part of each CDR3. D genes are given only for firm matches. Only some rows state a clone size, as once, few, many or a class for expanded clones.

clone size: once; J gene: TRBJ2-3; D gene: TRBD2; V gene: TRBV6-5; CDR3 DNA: TGTGCCAGCAGTTACTCCGGCGGGAGTCGGGCAGATACGCAGTATTTT; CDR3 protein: CASSYSGGSRADTQYF
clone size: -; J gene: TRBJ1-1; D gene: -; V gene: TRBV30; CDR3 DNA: TGTGCCTGGAGCCGCGGGGGACGTTGGAGGGCTTTCTTT; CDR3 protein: CAWSRGGRWRAFF
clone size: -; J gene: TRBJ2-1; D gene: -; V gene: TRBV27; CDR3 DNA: TGTGCCAGCAACTCGGAGACGCTTAATGAGCAGTTCTTC; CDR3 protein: CASNSETLNEQFF
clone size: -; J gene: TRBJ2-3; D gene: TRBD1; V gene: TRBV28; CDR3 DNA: TGTGCCAGCAGTTTTCTGCAGGGGGCTGGAGATACGCAGTATTTT; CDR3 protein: CASSFLQGAGDTQYF
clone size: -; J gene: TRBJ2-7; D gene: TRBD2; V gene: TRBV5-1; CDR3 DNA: TGCGCCAGCAGCACGACTAGCGGGAGTTCTCGGGAGCAGTACTTC; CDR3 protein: CASSTTSGSSREQYF
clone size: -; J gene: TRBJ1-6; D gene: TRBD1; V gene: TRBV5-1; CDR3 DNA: TGCGCCAGCAGCGGAGGGACAGGGACCTTGGGTTCACCCCTCCACTTT; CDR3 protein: CASSGGTGTLGSPLHF
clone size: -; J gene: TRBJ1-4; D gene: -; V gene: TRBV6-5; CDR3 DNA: TGTGCCAGCGGCAGGGGCGCTAATGAAAAACTGTTTTTT; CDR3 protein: CASGRGANEKLFF
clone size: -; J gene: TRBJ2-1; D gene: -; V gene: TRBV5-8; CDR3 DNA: TGTGCCAGCAGCGTTGGGGGCAGGGGCTGGTATGAGCAGTTCTTC; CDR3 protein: CASSVGGRGWYEQFF
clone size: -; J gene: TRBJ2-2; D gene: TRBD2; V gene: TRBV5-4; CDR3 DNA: TGTGCCAGCAGCGCGGGACTACCCAACACCGGGGAGCTGTTTTTT; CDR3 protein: CASSAGLPNTGELFF
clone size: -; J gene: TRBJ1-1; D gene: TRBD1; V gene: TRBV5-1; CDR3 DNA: TGCGCCAGCAGCTTGACAGGGGACGGGTACACTGAAGCTTTCTTT; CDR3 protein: CASSLTGDGYTEAFF
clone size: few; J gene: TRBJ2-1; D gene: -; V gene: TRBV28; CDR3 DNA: TGTGCCAGCAGTTTGCGAGGGTTGCAGTTCTTC; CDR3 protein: CASSLRGLQFF
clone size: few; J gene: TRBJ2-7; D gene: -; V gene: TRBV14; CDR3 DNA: TGTGCCAGCAGCCAAGATCTGCGAGGCGAGCAGTACTTC; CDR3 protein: CASSQDLRGEQYF
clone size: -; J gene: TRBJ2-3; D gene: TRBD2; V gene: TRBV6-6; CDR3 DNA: TGTGCCAGCACTACTAGCGGGAGCACAGATACGCAGTATTTT; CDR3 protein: CASTTSGSTDTQYF
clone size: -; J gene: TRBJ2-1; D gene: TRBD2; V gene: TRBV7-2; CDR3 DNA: TGTGCCAGCAGCTTAGTTGGACTAGCAGCAGGTGAGCAGTTCTTC; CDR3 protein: CASSLVGLAAGEQFF